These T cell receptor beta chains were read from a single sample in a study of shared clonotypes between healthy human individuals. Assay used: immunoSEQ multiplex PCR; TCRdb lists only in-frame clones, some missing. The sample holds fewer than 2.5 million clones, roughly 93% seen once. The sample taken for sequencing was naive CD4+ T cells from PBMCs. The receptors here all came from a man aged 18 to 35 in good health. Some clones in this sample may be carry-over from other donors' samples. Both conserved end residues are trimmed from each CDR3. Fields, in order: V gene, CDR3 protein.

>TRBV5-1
ASSPTGTGVEQY
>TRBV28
ASSLSRSGRAGTGELF
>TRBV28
ASSPQTGPGNGYT
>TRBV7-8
ASSLTAGGQNRGEQY
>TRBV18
ASSPPPGNTIY
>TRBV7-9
ASSRRAAGGNSYGYT
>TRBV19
ASSIGQATTNEKLF
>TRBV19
ASSDRGLGNTIY
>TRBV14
ASSPTKGRSGRGTEAF
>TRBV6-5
ASRIRDSPAPQH
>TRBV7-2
ASTKDSNSYNEQF
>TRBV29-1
SVVYLTIWGTEAF
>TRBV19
ASSRQGPTGNQPQH
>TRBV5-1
ASSSDSYEQY
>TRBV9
ASSVEVGRGRY
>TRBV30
AWTRNGGFSYGYT
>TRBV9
ASSAGNSYNEQF
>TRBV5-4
ASSPYPRDAGELF
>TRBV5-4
ASSLRTVRGNTIY
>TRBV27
ASSFRTPTYEQY
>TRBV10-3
AISGDLSSYEQY
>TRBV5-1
ASSFFGAANEKLF
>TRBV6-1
ASSEKGYQPQH
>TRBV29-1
SVRQNSNQPQH
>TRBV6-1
ASGRGLVDTQY
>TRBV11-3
ASSLGSLAGGGEQY
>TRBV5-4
ASSLAGSTDTQY